One TCR beta chain is described in this entry. Antigen: not known. Healthy HIV-negative adults with no recent acute infections or vaccinations were recruited as donors. This entry belongs to a study of shared clonotypes between healthy human individuals. Overall study findings and caveats: Estimated clonotype richness was generally higher in naive than memory subsets. Blood was the sole source, and tissue repertoires probably differ. Relative to clonotypes present in all four donors, those not shared had lower generation probabilities.

Only in-frame clones appear in the TCRdb table, and some are missing; sequencing was by immunoSEQ multiplex PCR. Of roughly 760,000 clones in the sample, roughly 70% were seen once. Germline values: CDR1 SGHVS, CDR2 FNYEAQ. There are 17 residues in the CDR3. V gave up 6 bases and J gave up 6 bases; unmatched junction bases: 12. This sequence originates from a woman younger than 45 in good health. The chain recombines TRBV7-6 with TRBJ2-2; 11 nucleotides line up with TRBD2. Sequencing was done on a sample of memory CD4+ T cells sorted from blood. As for subset: CD45RA-negative fraction. CDR3 nucleotide sequence: TGTGCCAGCAGAAACGGACTAGCGGGCCTGGGGGCCGGGGAGCTGTTTTTT. It yields the protein CASRNGLAGLGAGELFF. Full variable domain (rest looked up from reference TRBV7-6 and TRBJ2-2): GAGVSQSPRYKVTKRGQDVALRCDPISGHVSLYWYRQALGQGPEFLTYFNYEAQQDKSGLPNDRFSAERPEGSISTLTIQRTEQRDSAMYRCASRNGLAGLGAGELFFGEGSRLTVL.